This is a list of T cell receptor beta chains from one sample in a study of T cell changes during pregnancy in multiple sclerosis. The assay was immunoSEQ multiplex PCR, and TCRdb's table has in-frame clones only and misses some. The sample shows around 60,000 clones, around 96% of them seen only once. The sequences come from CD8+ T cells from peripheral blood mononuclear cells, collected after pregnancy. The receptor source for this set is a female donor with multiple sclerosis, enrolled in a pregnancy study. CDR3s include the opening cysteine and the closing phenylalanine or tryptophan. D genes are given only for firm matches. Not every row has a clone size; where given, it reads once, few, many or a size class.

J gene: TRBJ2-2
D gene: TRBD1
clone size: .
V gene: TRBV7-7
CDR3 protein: CATQQGAQTGELFF
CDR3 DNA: TGTGCTACCCAACAGGGGGCGCAGACCGGGGAGCTGTTTTTT

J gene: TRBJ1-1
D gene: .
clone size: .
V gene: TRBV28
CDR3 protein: CASRAQRGVPEAFF
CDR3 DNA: TGTGCCAGCAGGGCACAGCGGGGAGTCCCCGAAGCTTTCTTT

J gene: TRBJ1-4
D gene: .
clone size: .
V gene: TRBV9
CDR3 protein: CASSVEAGVATNEKLFF
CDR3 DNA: TGTGCCAGCAGCGTAGAGGCAGGGGTAGCAACTAATGAAAAACTGTTTTTT

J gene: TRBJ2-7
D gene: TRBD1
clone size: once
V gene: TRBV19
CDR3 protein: CASSMTGYEQYF
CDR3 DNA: TGTGCCAGTAGTATGACAGGGTACGAGCAGTACTTC

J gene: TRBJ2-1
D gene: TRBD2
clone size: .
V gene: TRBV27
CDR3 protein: CASSLASGSQEQFF
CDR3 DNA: TGTGCCAGCAGTTTGGCTAGCGGGAGTCAGGAGCAGTTCTTC

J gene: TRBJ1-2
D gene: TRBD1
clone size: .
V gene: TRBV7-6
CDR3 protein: CASSPTGENYGYTF
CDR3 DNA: TGTGCCAGCAGCCCTACAGGGGAGAACTATGGCTACACCTTC

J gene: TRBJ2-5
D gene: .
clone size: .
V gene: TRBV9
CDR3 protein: CASSVGSFQETQYF
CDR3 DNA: TGTGCCAGCAGCGTAGGAAGCTTCCAAGAGACCCAGTACTTC

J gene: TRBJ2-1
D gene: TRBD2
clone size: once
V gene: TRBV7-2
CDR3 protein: CASSLARLAGRGEQFF
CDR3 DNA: TGTGCCAGCAGCTTAGCGCGTCTAGCGGGAAGGGGTGAGCAGTTCTTC

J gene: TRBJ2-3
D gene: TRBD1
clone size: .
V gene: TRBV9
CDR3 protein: CASSLPASGTGTDTQYF
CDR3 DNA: TGTGCCAGCAGCTTGCCAGCTTCCGGGACAGGCACAGATACGCAGTATTTT

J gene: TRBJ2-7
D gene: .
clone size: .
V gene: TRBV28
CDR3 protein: CASSLEGNGPYEQYF
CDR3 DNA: TGTGCCAGCAGCTTGGAGGGGAACGGTCCCTACGAGCAGTACTTC

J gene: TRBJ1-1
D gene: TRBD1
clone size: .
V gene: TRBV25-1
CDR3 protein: CASSELVVDRGPDTEAFF
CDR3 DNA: TGTGCCAGCAGTGAATTGGTGGTAGACAGGGGTCCGGACACTGAAGCTTTCTTT

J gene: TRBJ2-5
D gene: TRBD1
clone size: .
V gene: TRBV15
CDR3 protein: CATSRTGQGPYF
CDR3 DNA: TGTGCCACCAGCAGGACCGGACAGGGCCCGTACTTC

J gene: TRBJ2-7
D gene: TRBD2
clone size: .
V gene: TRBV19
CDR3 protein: CASSPTLAYEQYF
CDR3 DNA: TGTGCCAGTAGTCCTACACTAGCGTACGAGCAGTACTTC

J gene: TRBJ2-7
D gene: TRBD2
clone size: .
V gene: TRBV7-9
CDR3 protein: CASSFPSGYEQYF
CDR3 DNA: TGTGCCAGCAGCTTTCCTAGCGGTTACGAGCAGTACTTC

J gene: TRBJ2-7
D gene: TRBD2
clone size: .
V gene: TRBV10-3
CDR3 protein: CAIKAGAYEQYF
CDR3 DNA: TGTGCCATCAAAGCGGGAGCTTACGAGCAGTACTTC

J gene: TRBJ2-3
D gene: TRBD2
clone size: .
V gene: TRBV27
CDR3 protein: CASSLRAPSGISDTQYF
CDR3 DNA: TGTGCCAGCAGTTTACGAGCGCCTAGCGGGATCTCAGATACGCAGTATTTT

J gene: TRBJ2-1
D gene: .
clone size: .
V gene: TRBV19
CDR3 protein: CASSMGGEQFF
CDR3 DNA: TGTGCCAGTAGTATGGGGGGTGAGCAGTTCTTC

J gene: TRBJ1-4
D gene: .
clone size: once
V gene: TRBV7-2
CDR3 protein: CASSPAGVAGEKLFF
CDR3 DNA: TGTGCCAGCAGCCCAGCGGGGGTAGCGGGTGAAAAACTGTTTTTT

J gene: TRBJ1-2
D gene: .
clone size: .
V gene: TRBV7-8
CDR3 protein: CASSPSGGEGSYGYTF
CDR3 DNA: TGTGCCAGCAGCCCTAGCGGAGGTGAGGGTAGCTATGGCTACACCTTC

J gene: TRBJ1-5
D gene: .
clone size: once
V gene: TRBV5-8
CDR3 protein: CASSLAGRGPEHSNQPQHF
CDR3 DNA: TGTGCCAGCAGCTTGGCGGGCAGGGGACCCGAACATAGCAATCAGCCCCAGCATTTT

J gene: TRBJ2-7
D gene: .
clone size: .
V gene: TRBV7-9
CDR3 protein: CASSPGLTYEQYF
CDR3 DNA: TGTGCCAGCAGCCCGGGACTTACATACGAGCAGTACTTC

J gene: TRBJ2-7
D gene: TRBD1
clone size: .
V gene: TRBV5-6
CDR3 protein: CASSYFTGVGEQYF
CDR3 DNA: TGTGCCAGCAGTTATTTTACAGGGGTGGGAGAGCAGTACTTC

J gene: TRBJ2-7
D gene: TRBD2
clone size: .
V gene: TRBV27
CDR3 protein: CASTQLAGGPYEQYF
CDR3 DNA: TGTGCCAGCACCCAACTAGCGGGAGGGCCGTACGAGCAGTACTTC

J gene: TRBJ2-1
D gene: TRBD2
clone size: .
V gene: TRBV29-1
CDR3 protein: CSVTGTSGFYNEQFF
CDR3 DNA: TGCAGCGTCACCGGGACTAGCGGTTTCTACAATGAGCAGTTCTTC

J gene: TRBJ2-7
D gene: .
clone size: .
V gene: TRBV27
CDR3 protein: CASSPPGSGGIEQYF
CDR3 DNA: TGTGCCAGCAGTCCCCCGGGTAGCGGAGGTATCGAGCAGTACTTC

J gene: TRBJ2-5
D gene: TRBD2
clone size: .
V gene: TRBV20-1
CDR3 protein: CSARGGKTQYF
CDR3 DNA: TGCAGTGCTAGGGGAGGGAAGACCCAGTACTTC

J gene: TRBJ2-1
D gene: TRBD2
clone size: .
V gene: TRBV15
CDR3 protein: CATSEPTSGTNNEQFF
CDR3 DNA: TGTGCCACCAGCGAACCTACTAGCGGGACCAACAATGAGCAGTTCTTC

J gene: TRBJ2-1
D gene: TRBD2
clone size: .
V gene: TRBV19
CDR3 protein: CASMGSSGRANEQFF
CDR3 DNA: TGTGCCAGTATGGGGTCTAGCGGGAGGGCAAATGAGCAGTTCTTC

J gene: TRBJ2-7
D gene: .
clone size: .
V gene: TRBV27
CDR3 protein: CASSLVQGSYEQYF
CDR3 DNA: TGTGCCAGCAGTTTGGTACAGGGTTCCTACGAGCAGTACTTC

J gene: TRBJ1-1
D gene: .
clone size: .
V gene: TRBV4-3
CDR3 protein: CASSQETQWSAEAFF
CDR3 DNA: TGCGCCAGCAGCCAAGAGACCCAATGGAGCGCTGAAGCTTTCTTT

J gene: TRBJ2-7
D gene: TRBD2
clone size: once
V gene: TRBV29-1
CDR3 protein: CSVVSGASYEQYF
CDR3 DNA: TGCAGCGTTGTTAGCGGGGCCTCCTACGAGCAGTACTTC

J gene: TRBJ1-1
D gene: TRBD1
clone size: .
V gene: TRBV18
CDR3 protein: CASSLPGTGENTEAFF
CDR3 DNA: TGTGCCAGCTCACTACCCGGGACAGGGGAGAACACTGAAGCTTTCTTT

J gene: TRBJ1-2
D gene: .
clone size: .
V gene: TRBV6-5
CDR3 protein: CASSLYREGGYTF
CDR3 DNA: TGTGCCAGCAGTTTATACAGGGAAGGCGGCTACACCTTC

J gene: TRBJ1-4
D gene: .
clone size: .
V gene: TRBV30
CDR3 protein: CAWNIGLTNEKLFF
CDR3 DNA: TGTGCCTGGAATATCGGACTGACAAATGAAAAACTGTTTTTT

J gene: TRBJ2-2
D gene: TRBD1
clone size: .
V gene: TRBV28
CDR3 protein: CASRWTGGNTGELFF
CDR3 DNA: TGTGCCAGCAGATGGACAGGGGGAAACACCGGGGAGCTGTTTTTT

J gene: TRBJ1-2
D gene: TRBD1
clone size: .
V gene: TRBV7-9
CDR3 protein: CASTPPGTVNYGYTF
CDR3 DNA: TGTGCCAGCACCCCCCCGGGGACAGTCAACTATGGCTACACCTTC

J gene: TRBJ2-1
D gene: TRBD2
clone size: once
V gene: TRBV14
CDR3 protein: CASSQVGTSGYNEQFF
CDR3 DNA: TGTGCCAGCAGCCAAGTAGGAACTAGCGGATACAATGAGCAGTTCTTC

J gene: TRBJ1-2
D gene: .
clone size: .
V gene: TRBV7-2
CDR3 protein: CASSFPGFNYGYTF
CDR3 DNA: TGTGCCAGCAGCTTCCCAGGCTTTAACTATGGCTACACCTTC

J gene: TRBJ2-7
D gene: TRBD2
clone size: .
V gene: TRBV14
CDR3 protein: CASSQVAGGRYEQYF
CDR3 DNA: TGTGCCAGCAGCCAGGTGGCGGGAGGGAGGTACGAGCAGTACTTC

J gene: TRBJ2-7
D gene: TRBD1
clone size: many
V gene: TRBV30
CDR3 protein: CAFRQGGYEQYF
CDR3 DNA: TGTGCCTTCCGACAGGGTGGCTACGAGCAGTACTTC

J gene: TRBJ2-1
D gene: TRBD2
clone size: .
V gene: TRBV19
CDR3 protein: CASSIVHSGGNEQFF
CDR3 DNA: TGTGCCAGTAGTATAGTTCATTCCGGGGGGAATGAGCAGTTCTTC

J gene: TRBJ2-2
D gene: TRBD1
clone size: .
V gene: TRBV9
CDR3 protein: CASSRTGSNTGELFF
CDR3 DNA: TGTGCCAGCAGCCGGACAGGGAGCAACACCGGGGAGCTGTTTTTT